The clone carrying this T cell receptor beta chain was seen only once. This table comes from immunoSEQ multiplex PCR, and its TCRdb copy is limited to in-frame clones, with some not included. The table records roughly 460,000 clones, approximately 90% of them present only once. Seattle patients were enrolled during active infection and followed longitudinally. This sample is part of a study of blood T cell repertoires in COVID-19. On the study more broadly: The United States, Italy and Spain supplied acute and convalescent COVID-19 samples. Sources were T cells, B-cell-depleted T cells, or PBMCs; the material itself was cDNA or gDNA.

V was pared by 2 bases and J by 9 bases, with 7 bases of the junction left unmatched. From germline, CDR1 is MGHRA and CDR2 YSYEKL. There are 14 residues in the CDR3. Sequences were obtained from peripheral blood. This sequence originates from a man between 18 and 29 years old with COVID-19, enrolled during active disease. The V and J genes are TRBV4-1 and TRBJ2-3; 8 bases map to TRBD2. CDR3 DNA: TGCGCCAGCAGCCAACAGACTAGCGTTAAAACGCAGTATTTT. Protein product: CASSQQTSVKTQYF.